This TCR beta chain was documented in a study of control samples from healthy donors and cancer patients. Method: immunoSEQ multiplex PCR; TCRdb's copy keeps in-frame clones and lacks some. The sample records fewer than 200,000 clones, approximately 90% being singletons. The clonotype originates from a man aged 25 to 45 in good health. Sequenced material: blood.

The CDR3 coding sequence is TGTGCCTGGAGTGTCGGGACAGTTAGCAATCAGCCCCAGCATTTT. This codes for CAWSVGTVSNQPQHF. This chain links TRBV30 with TRBJ1-5, with 7 bases aligning to TRBD1. The CDR3 totals 15 residues. V trimming: 0 bases; J trimming: 0 bases; junction bases outside the gene matches: 2. Germline V gene sequence: CDR1 GTSNPN, CDR2 SVGIG (reference sequence).